A single sample is the source of the 11 T cell receptor beta chains below, sequenced in a study of shared clonotypes between healthy human individuals. Clones were read by immunoSEQ multiplex PCR, and TCRdb kept only the in-frame ones, dropping some. Among around 2.1 million clones, approximately 96% were seen once, and the ten largest hold 0.1% to 0.15%. Sequenced: naive CD4+ T cells sorted from blood. The subset here: CD45RA+ positively selected. These receptors all stem from a man between 18 and 35 years old in good health.

The gene calls are TRBV10-3 and TRBJ1-6, with D possibly TRBD1 on 5 matching bases. V lost 6 bases, J lost 10 bases, and 13 bases lay in between. Per germline, CDR1 ENHRY and CDR2 SYGVKD. This CDR3 region has 13 residues. The CDR3 nucleotides are TGTGCCATCAGAGGAGGGGTTCAATCACCCCTCCACTTT. It codes for CAIRGGVQSPLHF.

Comments on this clone: The same CDR3 is also encoded by other DNA sequences in this sample. The chain is built from TRBV6-1 and TRBJ1-5; D is uncertain. Trimming left V 3 bases short and J 2 bases short, with 8 bases between. The CDR3 consists of 14 residues. Germline V lookup: CDR1 MNHNS, CDR2 SASEGT. In nucleotides, the CDR3 is TGTGCCAGCAGTGAGGACTGGGGCAATCAGCCCCAGCATTTT. Its protein product is CASSEDWGNQPQHF.

This sequence joins TRBV25-1 and TRBJ2-1; D gene ambiguous. Trimming removed 2 bases from V and 0 bases from J, with 5 bases in between. CDR1 and CDR2 (germline): MGHDK, SYGVNS. The CDR3 contains 14 residues. The CDR3 nucleotides are TGTGCCAGCAGTGAACTGAGCTCCTACAATGAGCAGTTCTTC. It specifies CASSELSSYNEQFF. Drawing the rest from reference TRBV25-1 and TRBJ2-1, the complete variable domain is EADIYQTPRYLVIGTGKKITLECSQTMGHDKMYWYQQDPGMELHLIHYSYGVNSTEKGDLSSESTVSRIRTEHFPLTLESARPSHTSQYLCASSELSSYNEQFFGPGTRLTVL.

V usage is TRBV7-9 and J usage is TRBJ2-1; a possible D gene is TRBD2 (5 bases). Germline loops: CDR1 SEHNR, CDR2 FQNEAQ (reference sequence). CDR3 length equals 15 residues. V was pared by 3 bases and J by 8 bases, with 17 bases between. CDR3 coding DNA: TGTGCCAGCAGCTTTTGGGGAGTAATTTCGGATGAGCAGTTCTTC. This sequence encodes CASSFWGVISDEQFF.

The V gene is TRBV7-2, the J gene TRBJ1-6; no definite D call. Trimming shortened V by 6 bases and J by 7 bases, and 10 bases separated the two germline ends. The CDR3 contains 13 residues. In germline, CDR1 is SGHTA, CDR2 FQGNSA. Here the CDR3 DNA reads TGTGCCAGCAGGAGGGTCTGGAATTCACCCCTCCACTTT. Residues: CASRRVWNSPLHF.

The J gene is TRBJ1-4, the V gene TRBV7-2; no reliable D call. Trimming left V 2 bases short and J 5 bases short, with 15 bases between. Germline V gene lookup returns CDR1 SGHTA and CDR2 FQGNSA. The CDR3 runs 16 residues. The CDR3 sequence: CASSLRSRRENEKLFF. The CDR3 bases are TGTGCCAGCAGCTTAAGGTCGCGGAGGGAGAATGAAAAACTGTTTTTT.

This chain connects TRBV27 to TRBJ2-7, with 11 bases identical to TRBD2. After removal of 4 bases from V and 7 bases from J, the junction contained 9 bases not matched to a gene. The CDR3 has 15 amino acids. Germline V gene data show CDR1 as MNHEY and CDR2 as SMNVEV (reference sequence). The CDR3 DNA reads as TGTGCCAGCAGTTACACTAGCGGGGGAGGAAGTGAGCAGTACTTC. As protein: CASSYTSGGGSEQYF.

The chain combines TRBV7-2 with TRBJ2-7, with 14 bases matching TRBD2. V lost 5 bases to trimming and J lost 7 bases; unmatched junction nucleotides: 7. This CDR3 is built from 15 residues. Germline lookup yields CDR1 SGHTA and CDR2 FQGNSA. In DNA form, the CDR3 reads TGTGCCAGCAGCCCGGGACTAGCGGGAGCTATTGAGCAGTACTTC. This encodes CASSPGLAGAIEQYF.

On this clone: Other nucleotide sequences in the sample specify the same CDR3. This rearrangement joins TRBV6-5 to TRBJ2-2; D not certain. The V gene lost 5 bases and the J gene lost 8 bases, with 9 bases spanning the gap. Germline loops: CDR1 MNHEY, CDR2 SVGAGI. The CDR3 consists of 12 residues. The CDR3: CASSRSGGELFF. In nucleotides, the CDR3 is TGTGCCAGCAGTCGTTCTGGGGGGGAGCTGTTTTTT.

This sequence joins TRBV5-1 and TRBJ1-1; perhaps TRBD1 as D (6 bases). Germline CDR1 reads SGHRS; CDR2 reads YFSETQ. The CDR3 extends over 15 amino acids. Trimming removed 4 bases from V and 1 base from J, with 14 bases in between. CDR3 amino acids: CASSHVGGSNTEAFF. CDR3 DNA sequence: TGCGCCAGCAGCCACGTTGGGGGCTCGAACACTGAAGCTTTCTTT. Complete variable domain (other parts from reference TRBV5-1 and TRBJ1-1): KAGVTQTPRYLIKTRGQQVTLSCSPISGHRSVSWYQQTPGQGLQFLFEYFSETQRNKGNFPGRFSGRQFSNSRSEMNVSTLELGDSALYLCASSHVGGSNTEAFFGQGTRLTVV.

The chain combines TRBV7-9 with TRBJ1-1, with D unclear. This CDR3 has 14 residues. The germline V and J ends were trimmed by 8 bases and 4 bases, with 17 bases remaining between them. Germline V lookup: CDR1 SEHNR, CDR2 FQNEAQ (reference sequence). The CDR3 is CASQPGGGFTEAFF. CDR3 coding DNA: TGTGCCAGCCAACCGGGCGGTGGGTTCACTGAAGCTTTCTTT.